This entry concerns a single T cell receptor beta chain. The record originates from a study of stem cell transplantation in POMP-related autoinflammatory disease. Data came from immunoSEQ multiplex PCR; TCRdb stores just in-frame clones and leaves some out. The repertoire holds fewer than 1,500 clones, with 70% to 80% as singletons. This clonotype originated in a human donor in good health. Input material: CD8+ T cells from PBMCs.

The CDR3 is CASSRTASYEQYF. CDR3 coding DNA: TGTGCCAGCAGCCGGACAGCCTCCTACGAGCAGTACTTC. V and J are TRBV27 and TRBJ2-7; D perhaps matches TRBD1 (6 bases). The CDR3 extends over 13 amino acids. The V and J ends lost 6 bases and 0 bases respectively, with 9 bases between them. CDR1 is MNHEY and CDR2 is SMNVEV in the germline V gene (reference sequence).